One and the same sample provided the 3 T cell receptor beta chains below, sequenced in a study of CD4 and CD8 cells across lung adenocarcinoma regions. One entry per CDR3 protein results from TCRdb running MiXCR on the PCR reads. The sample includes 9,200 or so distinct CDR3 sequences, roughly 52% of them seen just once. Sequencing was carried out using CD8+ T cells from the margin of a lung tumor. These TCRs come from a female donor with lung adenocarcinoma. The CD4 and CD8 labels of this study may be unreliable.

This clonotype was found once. The CDR3 DNA sequence: TGTGCCAGCAGTCCAGAACTAGCGGGAGTAGGATACAATGAGCAGTTCTTC. It specifies CASSPELAGVGYNEQFF. This chain uses TRBV27 with TRBJ2-1, with 11 positions matching TRBD2. CDR3 length equals 17 residues. CDR1 and CDR2 from the germline V gene are MNHEY and SMNVEV (reference sequence). J lost 4 bases, V lost 5 bases, and 10 bases had no gene match.

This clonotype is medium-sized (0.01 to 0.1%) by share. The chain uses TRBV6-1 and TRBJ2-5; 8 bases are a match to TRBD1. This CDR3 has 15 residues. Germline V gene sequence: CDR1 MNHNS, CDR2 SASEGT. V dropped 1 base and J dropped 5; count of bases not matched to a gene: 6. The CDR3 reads CASSEGAGGSETQYF. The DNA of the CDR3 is TGTGCCAGCAGTGAAGGTGCAGGGGGCTCGGAGACCCAGTACTTC.

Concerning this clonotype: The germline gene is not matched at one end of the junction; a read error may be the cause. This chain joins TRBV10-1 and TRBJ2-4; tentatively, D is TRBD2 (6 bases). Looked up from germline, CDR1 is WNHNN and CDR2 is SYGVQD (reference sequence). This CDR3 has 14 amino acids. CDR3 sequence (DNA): TGCGGCAGCAAGGGGAGGCAAGCCACAAACACTCAGTACTTT. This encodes CGSKGRQATNTQYF.